The T cell receptor (beta chain) under discussion was sequenced for a study of cytomegalovirus exposure and HLA in healthy donors. Germline CDR1 reads SGHDN; CDR2 reads FVKESK. This CDR3 spans 16 amino acids. The junction had 6 bases not matched to a gene; V was cut back by 3 bases and J by 5 bases. In regard to this clone: Its target is not known.

PCR primers comprised 60 Vbeta and 13 Jbeta primers. Method: immunoSEQ multiplex PCR; TCRdb's copy keeps in-frame clones and lacks some. This sample yields 200,000 to 250,000 clones, of which about 80% are seen a single time; 1.2% to 1.5% belongs to the top ten. Findings and limits, study-wide: Sequencing artifact likely explains a cluster of highly shared sequence variants. Confirmation in vitro established that a few CMV-associated chains were specific for CMV antigens. The authors later found most CMV-associated TCR beta chains appeared HLA-restricted.

The specimen was PBMCs. This TCR was sampled from a girl aged 10 to 17 in good health and CMV-seronegative. This chain links TRBV14 with TRBJ2-2, with 10 bases matching TRBD2. CDR3 protein: CASSQFLAGATGELFF. For the CDR3, the DNA is TGTGCCAGCAGCCAGTTTCTAGCGGGAGCTACCGGGGAGCTGTTTTTT.